The sequence of this T cell receptor (beta chain) was determined in a study of blood T cell repertoires in COVID-19. Study-level background: Sites across the United States, Italy and Spain contributed samples from acute and convalescent COVID-19. T cells, B-cell-depleted T cells, or PBMCs supplied cDNA or gDNA.

The germline V gene has CDR1 MNHNS and CDR2 SASEGT. This CDR3 is 18 amino acids long. Trimming removed 2 bases from V and 0 bases from J; junction bases left unmatched: 9. Profiled with immunoSEQ multiplex PCR; TCRdb holds only in-frame clones, not every one. The sample yields about 310,000 clones, around 86% seen once. The TCR was taken from a man in his fifties with active or convalescent COVID-19. The chain couples TRBV6-1 to TRBJ2-7; 11 bases line up with TRBD2. Specimen: peripheral blood. CDR3 DNA sequence: TGTGCCAGCAGTGAAATACTAGCGGGAGCTCGGGACTCCTACGAGCAGTACTTC. The encoded protein is CASSEILAGARDSYEQYF.